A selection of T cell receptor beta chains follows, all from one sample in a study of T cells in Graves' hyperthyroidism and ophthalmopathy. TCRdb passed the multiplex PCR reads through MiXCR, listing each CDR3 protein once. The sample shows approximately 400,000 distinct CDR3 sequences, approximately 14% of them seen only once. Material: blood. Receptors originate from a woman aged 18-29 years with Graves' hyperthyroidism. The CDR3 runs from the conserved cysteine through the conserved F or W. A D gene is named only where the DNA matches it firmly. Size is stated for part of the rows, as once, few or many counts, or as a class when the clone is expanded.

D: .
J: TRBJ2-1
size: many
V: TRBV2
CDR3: CASSPLDTEEQFF
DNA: TGTGCCAGCAGTCCCCTGGATACTGAAGAGCAGTTCTTC

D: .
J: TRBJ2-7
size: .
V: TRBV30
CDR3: CAWVRSGFSYEQYF
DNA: TGTGCCTGGGTCAGATCGGGTTTTTCCTACGAGCAGTACTTC

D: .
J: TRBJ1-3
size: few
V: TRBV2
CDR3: CASSDGAGSGNTIYF
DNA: TGTGCCAGCAGTGACGGGGCAGGATCTGGAAACACCATATATTTT

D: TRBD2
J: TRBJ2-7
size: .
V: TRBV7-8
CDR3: CASSRALAGEQYF
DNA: TGTGCCAGCAGCAGAGCCCTAGCGGGAGAGCAGTACTTC

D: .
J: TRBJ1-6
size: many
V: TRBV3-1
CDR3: CASSQSGPGFSPLHF
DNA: TGTGCCAGCAGCCAATCTGGGCCGGGGTTTTCACCCCTCCACTTT

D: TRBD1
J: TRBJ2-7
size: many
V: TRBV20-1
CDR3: CSARPRDRGPYEQYF
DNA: TGCAGTGCTAGGCCCCGAGACAGGGGACCCTACGAGCAGTACTTC

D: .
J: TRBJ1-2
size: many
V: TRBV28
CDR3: CASSLRPTGYTF
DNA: TGTGCCAGCAGTTTACGCCCAACTGGCTACACCTTC

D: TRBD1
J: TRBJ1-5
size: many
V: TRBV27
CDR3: CASSLSGQGNQPQHF
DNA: TGTGCCAGCAGTTTGTCAGGACAGGGGAATCAGCCCCAGCATTTT

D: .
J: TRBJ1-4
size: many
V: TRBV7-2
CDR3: CASSLVRSEKLFF
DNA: TGTGCCAGCAGCTTAGTCAGGAGTGAAAAACTGTTTTTT

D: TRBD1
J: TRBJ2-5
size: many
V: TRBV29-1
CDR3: CSVWDSPETQYF
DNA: TGCAGCGTCTGGGACAGTCCGGAGACCCAGTACTTC

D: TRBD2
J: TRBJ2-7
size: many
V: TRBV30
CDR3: CAWRRGEQYF
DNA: TGTGCCTGGAGGCGGGGGGAGCAGTACTTC

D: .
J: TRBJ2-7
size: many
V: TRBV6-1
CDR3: CASRLGYEQYF
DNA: TGTGCCAGCCGGTTAGGGTACGAGCAGTACTTC

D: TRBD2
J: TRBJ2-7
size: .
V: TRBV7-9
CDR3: CASSHSGSGRPEQYF
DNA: TGTGCCAGCAGCCATTCAGGAAGCGGGAGGCCCGAGCAGTACTTC